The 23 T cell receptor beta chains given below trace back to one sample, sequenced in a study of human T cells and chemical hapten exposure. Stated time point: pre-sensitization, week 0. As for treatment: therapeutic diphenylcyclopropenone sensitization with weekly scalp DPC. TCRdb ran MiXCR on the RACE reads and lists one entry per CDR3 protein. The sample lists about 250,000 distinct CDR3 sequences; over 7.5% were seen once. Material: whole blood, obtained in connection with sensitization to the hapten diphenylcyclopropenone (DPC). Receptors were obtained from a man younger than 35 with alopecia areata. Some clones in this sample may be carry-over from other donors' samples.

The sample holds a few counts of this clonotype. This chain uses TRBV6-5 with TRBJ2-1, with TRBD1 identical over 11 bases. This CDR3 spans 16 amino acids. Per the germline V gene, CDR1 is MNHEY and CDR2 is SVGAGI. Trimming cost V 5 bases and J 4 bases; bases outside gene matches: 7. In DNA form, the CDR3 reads TGTGCCAGCAGTCCGGACAGGGGGCTGGATTACAATGAGCAGTTCTTC. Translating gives CASSPDRGLDYNEQFF.

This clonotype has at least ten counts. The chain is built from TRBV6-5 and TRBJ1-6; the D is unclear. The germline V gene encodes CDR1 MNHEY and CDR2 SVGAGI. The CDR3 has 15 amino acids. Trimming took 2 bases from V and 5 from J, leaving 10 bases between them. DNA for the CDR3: TGTGCCAGCAGTTACCAAGATCGGAATAATTCACCCCTCCACTTT. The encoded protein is CASSYQDRNNSPLHF.

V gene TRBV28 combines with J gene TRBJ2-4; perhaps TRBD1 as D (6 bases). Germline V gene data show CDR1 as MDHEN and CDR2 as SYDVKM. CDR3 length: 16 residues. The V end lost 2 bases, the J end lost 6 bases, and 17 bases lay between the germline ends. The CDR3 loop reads CASSLPKLKQGNIQYF. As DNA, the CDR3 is TGTGCCAGCAGTTTACCAAAACTGAAACAGGGAAACATTCAGTACTTC.

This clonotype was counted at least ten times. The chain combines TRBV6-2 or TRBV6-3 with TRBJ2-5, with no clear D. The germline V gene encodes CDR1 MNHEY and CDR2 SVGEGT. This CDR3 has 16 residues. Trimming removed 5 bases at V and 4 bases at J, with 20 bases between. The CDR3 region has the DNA TGTGCCAGCAGTCCCGACCGGCGTTTGGTAGGAGAGACCCAGTACTTC. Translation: CASSPDRRLVGETQYF.

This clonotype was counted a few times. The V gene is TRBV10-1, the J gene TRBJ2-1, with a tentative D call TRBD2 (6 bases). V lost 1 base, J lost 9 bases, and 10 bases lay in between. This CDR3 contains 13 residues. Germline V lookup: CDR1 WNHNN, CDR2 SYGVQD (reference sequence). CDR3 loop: CASSEWVGGEQFF. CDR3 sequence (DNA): TGCGCCAGCAGTGAGTGGGTGGGAGGTGAGCAGTTCTTC.

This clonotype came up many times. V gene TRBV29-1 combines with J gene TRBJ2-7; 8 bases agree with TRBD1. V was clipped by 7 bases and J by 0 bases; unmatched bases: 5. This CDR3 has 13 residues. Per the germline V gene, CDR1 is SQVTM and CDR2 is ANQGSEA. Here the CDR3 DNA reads TGCAGCGGGGCGGACAGGGCCTCCTACGAGCAGTACTTC. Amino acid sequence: CSGADRASYEQYF.

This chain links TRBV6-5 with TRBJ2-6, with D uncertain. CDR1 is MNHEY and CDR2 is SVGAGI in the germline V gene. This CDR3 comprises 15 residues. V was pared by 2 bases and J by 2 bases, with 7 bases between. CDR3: CASSYVAAGANVLTF. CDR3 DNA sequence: TGTGCCAGCAGTTACGTGGCAGCTGGGGCCAACGTCCTGACTTTC.

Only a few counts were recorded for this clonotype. The CDR3 sequence: CSATHRARNQPQHF. The CDR3 nucleotides read TGCAGTGCTACCCACAGGGCCCGCAATCAGCCCCAGCATTTT. V and J are TRBV20-1 and TRBJ1-5; perhaps TRBD1 as D (6 bases). This CDR3 contains 14 residues. Germline loops: CDR1 DFQATT, CDR2 SNEGSKA (reference sequence). V lost 4 bases and J 2 bases, leaving 12 bases between the germline ends.

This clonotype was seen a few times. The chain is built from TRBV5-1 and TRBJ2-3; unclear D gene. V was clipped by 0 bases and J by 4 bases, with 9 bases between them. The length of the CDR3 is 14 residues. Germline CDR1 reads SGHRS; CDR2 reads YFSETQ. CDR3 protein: CASSLAPSPDTQYF. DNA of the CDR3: TGCGCCAGCAGCTTGGCCCCTTCCCCAGATACGCAGTATTTT.

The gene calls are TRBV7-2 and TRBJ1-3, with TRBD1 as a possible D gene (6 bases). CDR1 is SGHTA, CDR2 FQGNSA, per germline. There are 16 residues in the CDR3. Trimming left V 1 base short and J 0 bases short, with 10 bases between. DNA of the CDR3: TGTGCCAGCAGCTTAGGGACAGTGTTCTCTGGAAACACCATATATTTT. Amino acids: CASSLGTVFSGNTIYF.

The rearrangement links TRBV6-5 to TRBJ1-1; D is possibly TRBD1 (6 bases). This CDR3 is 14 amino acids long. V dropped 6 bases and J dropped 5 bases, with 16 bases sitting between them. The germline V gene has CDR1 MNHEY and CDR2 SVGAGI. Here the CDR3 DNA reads TGTGCCAGCAGCCTACACAGGGAATCGACTGAAGCTTTCTTT. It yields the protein CASSLHRESTEAFF.

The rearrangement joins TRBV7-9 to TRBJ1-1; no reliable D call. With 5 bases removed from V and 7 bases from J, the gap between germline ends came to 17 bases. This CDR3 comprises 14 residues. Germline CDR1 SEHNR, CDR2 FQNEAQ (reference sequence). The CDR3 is CASSRREIENEAFF. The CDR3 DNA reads TGTGCCAGCAGCCGACGGGAAATAGAAAATGAAGCTTTCTTT.

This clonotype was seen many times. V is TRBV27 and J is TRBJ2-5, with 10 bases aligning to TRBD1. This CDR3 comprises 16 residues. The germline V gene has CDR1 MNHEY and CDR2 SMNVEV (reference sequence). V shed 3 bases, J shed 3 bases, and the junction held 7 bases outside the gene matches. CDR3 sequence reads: CASSFYWTGGKETQYF. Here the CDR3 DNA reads TGTGCCAGCAGTTTCTACTGGACAGGGGGTAAAGAGACCCAGTACTTC.

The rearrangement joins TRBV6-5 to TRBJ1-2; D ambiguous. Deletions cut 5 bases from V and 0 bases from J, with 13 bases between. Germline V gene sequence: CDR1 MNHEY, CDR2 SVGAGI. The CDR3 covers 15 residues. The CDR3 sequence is CASSPPGTTNYGYTF. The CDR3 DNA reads TGTGCCAGCAGTCCACCGGGCACAACTAACTATGGCTACACCTTC.

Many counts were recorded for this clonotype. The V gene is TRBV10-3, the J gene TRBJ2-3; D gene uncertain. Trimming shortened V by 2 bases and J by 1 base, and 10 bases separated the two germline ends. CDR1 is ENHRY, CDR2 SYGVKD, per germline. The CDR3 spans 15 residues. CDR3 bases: TGTGCCATCAGTGAGAAAGAGGACGGCACAGATACGCAGTATTTT. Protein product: CAISEKEDGTDTQYF.

The CDR3 DNA is TGCGCCAGCAGCCAAGTGTATACGGGGACAGGGGGTGAGACCCAGTACTTC. Translation: CASSQVYTGTGGETQYF. The chain links TRBV4-3 to TRBJ2-5, with 11 bases matching TRBD1. V trimming: 1 base; J trimming: 5 bases; junction bases outside the gene matches: 9. From germline, CDR1 is LGHNA and CDR2 YSLEER. The CDR3 has 17 amino acids.

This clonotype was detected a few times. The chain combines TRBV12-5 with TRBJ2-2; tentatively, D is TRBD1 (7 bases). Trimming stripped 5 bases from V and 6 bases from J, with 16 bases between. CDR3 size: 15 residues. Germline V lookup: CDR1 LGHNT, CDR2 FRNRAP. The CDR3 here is CASGPQGGLPGELFF. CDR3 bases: TGTGCTAGTGGTCCCCAGGGGGGCCTCCCCGGGGAGCTGTTTTTT.

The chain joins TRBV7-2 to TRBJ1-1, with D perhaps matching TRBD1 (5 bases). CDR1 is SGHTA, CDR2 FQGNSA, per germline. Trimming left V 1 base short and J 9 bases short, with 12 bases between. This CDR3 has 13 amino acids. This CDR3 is CASSLVTDSKAFF. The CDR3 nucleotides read TGTGCCAGCAGCTTAGTGACCGACAGTAAAGCTTTCTTT.

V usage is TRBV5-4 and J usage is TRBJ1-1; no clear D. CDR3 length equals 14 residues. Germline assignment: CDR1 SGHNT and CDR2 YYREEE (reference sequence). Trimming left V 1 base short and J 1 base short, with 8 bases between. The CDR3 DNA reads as TGTGCCAGCAGCTTGTGGCTTACGAACACTGAAGCTTTCTTT. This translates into CASSLWLTNTEAFF.

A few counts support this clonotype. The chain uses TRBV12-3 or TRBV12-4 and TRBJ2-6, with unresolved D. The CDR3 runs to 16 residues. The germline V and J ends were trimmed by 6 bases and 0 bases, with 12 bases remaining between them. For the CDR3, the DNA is TGTGCCAGCAGATCGCAGGCTGGCTCTGGGGCCAACGTCCTGACTTTC. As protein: CASRSQAGSGANVLTF.

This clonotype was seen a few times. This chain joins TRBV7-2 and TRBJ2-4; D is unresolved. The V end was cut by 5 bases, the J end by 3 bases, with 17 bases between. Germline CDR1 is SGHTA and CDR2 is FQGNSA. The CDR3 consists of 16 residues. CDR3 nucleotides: TGTGCCAGCAGCCCGACCTTGTCATCGAGCAAAAACATTCAGTACTTC. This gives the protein CASSPTLSSSKNIQYF. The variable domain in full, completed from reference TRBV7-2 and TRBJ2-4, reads GAGVSQSPSNKVTEKGKDVELRCDPISGHTALYWYRQSLGQGLEFLIYFQGNSAPDKSGLPSDRFSAERTGGSVSTLTIQRTQQEDSAVYLCASSPTLSSSKNIQYFGAGTRLSVL.

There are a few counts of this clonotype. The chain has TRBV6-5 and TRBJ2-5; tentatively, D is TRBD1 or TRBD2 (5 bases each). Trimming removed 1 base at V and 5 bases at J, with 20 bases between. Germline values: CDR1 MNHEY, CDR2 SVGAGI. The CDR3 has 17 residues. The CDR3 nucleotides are TGTGCCAGCAGTTACTTTCCCCGGGGCCCAAAGGGGGAGACCCAGTACTTC. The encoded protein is CASSYFPRGPKGETQYF.

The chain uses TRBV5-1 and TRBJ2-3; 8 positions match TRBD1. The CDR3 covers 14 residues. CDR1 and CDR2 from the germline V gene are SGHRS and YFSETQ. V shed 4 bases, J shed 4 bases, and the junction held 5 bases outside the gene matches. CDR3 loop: CASSQTGVADTQYF. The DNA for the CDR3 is TGCGCCAGCAGCCAGACAGGGGTGGCAGATACGCAGTATTTT.